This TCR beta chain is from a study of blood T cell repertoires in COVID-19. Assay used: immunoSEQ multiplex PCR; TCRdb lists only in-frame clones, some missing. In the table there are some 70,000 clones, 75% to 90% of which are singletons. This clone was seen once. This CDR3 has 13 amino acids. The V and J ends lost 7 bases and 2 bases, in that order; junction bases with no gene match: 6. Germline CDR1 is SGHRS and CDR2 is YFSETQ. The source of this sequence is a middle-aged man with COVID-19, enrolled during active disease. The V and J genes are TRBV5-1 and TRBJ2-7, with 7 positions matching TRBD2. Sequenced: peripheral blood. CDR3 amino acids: CASHLSGTYEQYF. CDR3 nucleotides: TGCGCCAGCCATCTGAGCGGGACCTACGAGCAGTACTTC.